This is a list of T cell receptor beta chains from one sample in a study of T-cell memory formation after mild COVID-19. TCRdb re-called the 5' RACE reads with MiXCR, one entry per CDR3 protein. The data contain 200,000 to 300,000 distinct CDR3 sequences, over 15% of them seen just once; the ten biggest clones take up 20% to 25%. What was sequenced was PBMCs or a T cell subset sorted from them (not recorded which). The source is a man aged 18-30 years who had mild COVID-19 (a few samples of this study predate the infection). Cell type and time point are not known. The CDR3 runs from the conserved cysteine through the conserved F or W. A D gene is named only where the DNA matches it firmly. Clone size is not always given. Where it is, it says once, few, many or a class for expanded clones.

j_call,d_call,v_call,clone_size,cdr3_nt,cdr3_aa
TRBJ2-1,.,TRBV6-2/TRBV6-3,.,TGTGCCAGCAACGGACTCGGTTCCAATGAGCAGTTCTTC,CASNGLGSNEQFF
TRBJ1-1,TRBD1,TRBV27,.,TGTGCCAGCAGTTTAGGGACAGGGGGCTTCACTGAAGCTTTCTTT,CASSLGTGGFTEAFF
TRBJ2-3,TRBD1,TRBV12-3/TRBV12-4,.,TGTGCCAGCAGTCGGGACAGGGATTCAGATACGCAGTATTTT,CASSRDRDSDTQYF
TRBJ2-7,TRBD2,TRBV20-1,.,TGCAGTGCTAGGCGGGGGTCACTTTCCTACGAGCAGTACTTC,CSARRGSLSYEQYF
TRBJ1-1,.,TRBV30,few,TGTGCCTGGAGTGTCGGTGCGGTACTGGGGAACACTGAAGCTTTCTTT,CAWSVGAVLGNTEAFF
TRBJ2-5,.,TRBV6-5,.,TGTGCCAGCACCCTAGGGATGGGGTCCCAAGAGACCCAGTACTTC,CASTLGMGSQETQYF
TRBJ2-3,.,TRBV12-3/TRBV12-4,once,TGTGCCAGCAGTTTCCCCGGGGGATCCACAGATACGCAGTATTTT,CASSFPGGSTDTQYF
TRBJ2-3,TRBD2,TRBV4-3,.,TGCGCCAGCAGCCAAGAACGAGCGGGGGGGCCAGCAGATACGCAGTATTTT,CASSQERAGGPADTQYF
TRBJ2-5,TRBD1,TRBV4-1,.,TGCGCCAGCAGCCTAAGGACAGGGGGCTGGGAGACCCAGTACTTC,CASSLRTGGWETQYF
TRBJ2-3,.,TRBV6-5,.,TGTGCCACCATTAAGGGGCCCATGGATACGCAGTATTTT,CATIKGPMDTQYF
TRBJ2-7,TRBD2,TRBV4-2,few,TGTGCCCCGGGGCGGGGCCCTAGGGCTAGCGGGGGAGGACGGTATTGCGAGCAGTACTTC,CAPGRGPRASGGGRYCEQYF
TRBJ2-1,TRBD2,TRBV24-1,.,TGTGCCACCATCGCGGGGGGGGGCCTATACAATGAGCAGTTCTTC,CATIAGGGLYNEQFF
TRBJ1-1,TRBD1,TRBV7-9,many,TGTGCCAGCAGCTTCGGGACAGGTTTCTTGGACACTGAAGCTTTCTTT,CASSFGTGFLDTEAFF
TRBJ2-7,.,TRBV10-3,.,TGTGCCATCAGTGAGGAACGGGGATCCTACGAGCAGTACTTC,CAISEERGSYEQYF
TRBJ2-7,TRBD2,TRBV2,.,TGTGCCAGCAGCCGGACTAGCGGCTCCTACGAGCAGTACTTC,CASSRTSGSYEQYF
TRBJ1-2,.,TRBV6-1,.,TGTGCCAGCAGTTGGACAGCCTTGTTATATGGCTACACCTTC,CASSWTALLYGYTF
TRBJ1-1,.,TRBV12-3/TRBV12-4,many,TGTGCCAGCAGTTTCCACAGGGCTTCGGACACTGAAGCTTTCTTT,CASSFHRASDTEAFF
TRBJ1-4,.,TRBV6-1,few,TGTGCCAGCAGTGAAGATCCGAGGCAGAACGGTGGACTAAATGAAAAACTGTTTTTT,CASSEDPRQNGGLNEKLFF
TRBJ2-1,.,TRBV7-6,many,TGTGCCAGCAGCCCAGGAGGGGGGTCCTACAATGAGCAGTTCTTC,CASSPGGGSYNEQFF
TRBJ2-1,.,TRBV7-2,few,TGTGCCAGCAGCCCCACGGCCGCTAGCTCCTACAATGAGCAGTTCTTC,CASSPTAASSYNEQFF
TRBJ2-5,.,TRBV5-1,.,TGCGCCAGCAGCCCGGAACGTCACAAAGGAGAGACCCAGTACTTC,CASSPERHKGETQYF
TRBJ1-2,.,TRBV19,.,TGTGCCACATCAAGGGTCGCGGGGCTCTATGGCTACACCTTC,CATSRVAGLYGYTF
TRBJ2-1,TRBD1,TRBV29-1,.,TGCAGCGTTGTTCGACAGGGACGGCTTGGTGAGCAGTTCTTC,CSVVRQGRLGEQFF
TRBJ1-2,TRBD1,TRBV30,many,TGTGCCTGGAGCGCCGGACAGGGGGGAGGCTACACCTTC,CAWSAGQGGGYTF
TRBJ1-1,.,TRBV20-1,.,TGCAGTGCTAGCCAAAGGTTCATGAACACTGAAGCTTTCTTT,CSASQRFMNTEAFF
TRBJ1-5,.,TRBV5-1,.,TGCGCCAGCAGCTTGAAGGGATCACAGCCCCAGCATTTT,CASSLKGSQPQHF
TRBJ2-7,.,TRBV2,.,TGTGCCAGCAGTGAATACGGAGGCTACGAGCAGTACTTC,CASSEYGGYEQYF
TRBJ2-5,TRBD2,TRBV7-9,.,TGTGCCAGCAGCTTAGTCCTAGCGGGGCAAGAGACCCAGTACTTC,CASSLVLAGQETQYF
TRBJ1-2,TRBD1,TRBV10-3,few,TGTGCCATCAGTGAGTCGGGGACAGAGGGTGGCTACACCTTC,CAISESGTEGGYTF
TRBJ2-3,TRBD2,TRBV28,few,TGTGCCAGCACCCCCCGCGCTGAGACTAGCGGGACGCAGTATTTT,CASTPRAETSGTQYF
TRBJ1-1,TRBD1,TRBV12-3/TRBV12-4,many,TGTGCCAGCAGTTTTCAGGGGGGAACTGAAGCTTTCTTT,CASSFQGGTEAFF
TRBJ1-5,.,TRBV12-3/TRBV12-4,.,TGTGCCAGCAGCCCCGACATAAGCAATCAGCCCCAGCATTTT,CASSPDISNQPQHF
TRBJ1-6,.,TRBV3-1,few,TGTGCCAGCAGCCAAGGGTCGGGCGGGGAACCAGGATCACCCCTCCACTTT,CASSQGSGGEPGSPLHF
TRBJ2-7,.,TRBV29-1,.,TGCAGCGTTGCTCCGGGGGGCTACTCCTACGAGCAGTACTTC,CSVAPGGYSYEQYF
TRBJ1-2,TRBD1,TRBV6-2/TRBV6-3,few,TGTGCCAGCAGTTACCCGGGACAGGGTGACTATGGCTACACCTTC,CASSYPGQGDYGYTF
TRBJ1-3,TRBD1,TRBV5-1,few,TGCGCCAGCAGCTTGGTGGGACAGAGGTTCGGAAACACCATATATTTT,CASSLVGQRFGNTIYF
TRBJ2-1,TRBD2,TRBV4-2,.,TGTGCCAGCAGCCAGGAGGGGACTAGCGGATACAATGAGCAGTTCTTC,CASSQEGTSGYNEQFF
TRBJ1-6,.,TRBV7-2,.,TGTGCCAGCAGCCTCACCGGGATCTCTCTACTCACGCCCCTCCACTTT,CASSLTGISLLTPLHF
TRBJ1-2,TRBD1,TRBV5-1,few,TGCGCCAGCAGCTTGGCCACAGGGGGCGATGGCTACACCTTC,CASSLATGGDGYTF
TRBJ1-2,.,TRBV6-2/TRBV6-3,few,TGTGCCAGCACCTCGACATCTGGGATTCAGAGCTTC,CASTSTSGIQSF
TRBJ1-4,TRBD1,TRBV20-1,.,TGCAGTGCTGAAGGACAGGGGAAAAATGAAAAACTGTTTTTT,CSAEGQGKNEKLFF
TRBJ2-1,TRBD2,TRBV7-3,.,TGTGCCAGCCGTCAGCGGGGGGATTACAATGAGCAGTTCTTC,CASRQRGDYNEQFF
TRBJ2-7,.,TRBV2,.,TGTGCCAGCAGTGTTCGGGGGTTATACGAGCAGTACTTC,CASSVRGLYEQYF
TRBJ2-6,.,TRBV7-9,few,TGTGCCAGCAGCTTAGGAGAGGGAGCCTCTGGGGCCAACGTCCTGACTTTC,CASSLGEGASGANVLTF
TRBJ1-2,.,TRBV13,few,TGTGCCAGCAGCTTAAATTGGGGCGGCTACACCTTC,CASSLNWGGYTF
TRBJ1-3,.,TRBV15,.,TGTGCCACCAGCAGAGATCTTGGGGGGTCTGGAAACACCATATATTTT,CATSRDLGGSGNTIYF
TRBJ1-4,.,TRBV29-1,few,TGCAGCGGGATAATTCTCGGTGTTCTTTTTTTT,CSGIILGVLFF
TRBJ2-4,TRBD1,TRBV7-2,.,TGTGCCAGCAGCCCCCGGACAGGGTGGGAAAACATTCAGTACTTC,CASSPRTGWENIQYF
TRBJ2-1,.,TRBV11-2,few,TGTGCCAGCAGCTTAATGCGTTATGAGCAGTTCTTC,CASSLMRYEQFF
TRBJ2-3,.,TRBV6-5,few,TGTGCCAGCAGGCGATCAACAGAAACAGATACGCAGTATTTT,CASRRSTETDTQYF
TRBJ2-5,TRBD1,TRBV24-1,few,TGTGCCACCAGTGGCCTGACAGGGGGACGAGAGACCCAGTACTTC,CATSGLTGGRETQYF
TRBJ1-2,TRBD1,TRBV20-1,.,TGCAGTGCTCCCGGGACAGGGCCCTACTATGGCTACACCTTC,CSAPGTGPYYGYTF
TRBJ2-5,TRBD2,TRBV11-3,.,TGTGCCAGCAGCTCGGGTGCCGGGACTAGCGTCGAGACCCAGTACTTC,CASSSGAGTSVETQYF
TRBJ2-1,TRBD2,TRBV7-8,few,TGTGCCAGCAGCAGGGGACTAGCGGGGCAATACAATGAGCAGTTCTTC,CASSRGLAGQYNEQFF
TRBJ1-1,.,TRBV6-5,few,TGTGCCAGCAGTTACGAGAGGGCAACCGGCCATGAAGCTTTCTTT,CASSYERATGHEAFF
TRBJ1-1,.,TRBV7-9,few,TGTGCCAGCAGTTCACAGGGAGGGAACACTGAAGCTTTCTTT,CASSSQGGNTEAFF
TRBJ2-7,.,TRBV5-6,many,TGTGCCAGCAGCTTAGTCGTCTCCTACGAGCAGTACTTC,CASSLVVSYEQYF
TRBJ2-2,.,TRBV5-1,few,TGCGCCAGCAAGCTTGACGTCGCGAACACCGGGGAGCTGTTTTTT,CASKLDVANTGELFF
TRBJ2-7,.,TRBV5-1,.,TGCGCCAGCAGATCGGCAGGGAATACCTACGAGCAGTACTTC,CASRSAGNTYEQYF
TRBJ2-1,TRBD2,TRBV6-5,.,TGTGCCAGCGCTAGCGGGAGTTACAATGAGCAGTTCTTC,CASASGSYNEQFF